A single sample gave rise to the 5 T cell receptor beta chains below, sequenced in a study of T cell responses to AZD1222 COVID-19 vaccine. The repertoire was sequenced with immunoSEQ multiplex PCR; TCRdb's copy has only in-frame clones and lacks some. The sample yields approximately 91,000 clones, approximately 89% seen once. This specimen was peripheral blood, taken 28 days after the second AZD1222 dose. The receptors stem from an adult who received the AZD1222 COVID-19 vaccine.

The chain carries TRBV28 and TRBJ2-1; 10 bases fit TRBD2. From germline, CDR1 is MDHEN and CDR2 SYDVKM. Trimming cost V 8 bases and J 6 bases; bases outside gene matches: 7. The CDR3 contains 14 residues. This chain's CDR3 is CASPLTSGPNEQFF. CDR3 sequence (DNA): TGTGCCAGCCCCTTGACTAGCGGGCCCAATGAGCAGTTCTTC.

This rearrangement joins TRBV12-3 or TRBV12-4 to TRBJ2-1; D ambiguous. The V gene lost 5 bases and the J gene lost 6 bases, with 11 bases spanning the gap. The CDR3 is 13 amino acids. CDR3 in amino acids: CASSPQTRNEQFF. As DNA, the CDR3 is TGTGCCAGCAGTCCGCAGACTCGCAATGAGCAGTTCTTC.

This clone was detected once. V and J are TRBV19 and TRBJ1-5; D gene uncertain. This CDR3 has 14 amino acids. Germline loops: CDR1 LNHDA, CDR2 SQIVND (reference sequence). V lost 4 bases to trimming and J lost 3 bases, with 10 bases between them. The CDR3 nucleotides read TGTGCCAGTAGTAGAGCCGGCCTCAATCAGCCCCAGCATTTT. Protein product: CASSRAGLNQPQHF. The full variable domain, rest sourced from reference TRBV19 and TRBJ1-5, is DGGITQSPKYLFRKEGQNVTLSCEQNLNHDAMYWYRQDPGQGLRLIYYSQIVNDFQKGDIAEGYSVSREKKESFPLTVTSAQKNPTAFYLCASSRAGLNQPQHFGDGTRLSIL.

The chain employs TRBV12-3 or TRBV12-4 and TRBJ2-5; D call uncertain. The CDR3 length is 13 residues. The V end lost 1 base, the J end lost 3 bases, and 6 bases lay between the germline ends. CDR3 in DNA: TGTGCCAGCAGTTTAGATAGAAAAGAGACCCAGTACTTC. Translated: CASSLDRKETQYF.

This CDR3 reads CASSAQPGLASEQFF. CDR3 nucleotides: TGTGCCAGCAGCGCTCAACCGGGACTAGCGAGTGAGCAGTTCTTC. The rearrangement links TRBV9 to TRBJ2-1; the match to TRBD2 covers 10 bases. From germline, CDR1 is SGDLS and CDR2 YYNGEE. The J segment lost 9 bases and the V segment lost 3 bases, leaving 9 bases of the junction unmatched. This CDR3 region has 15 residues.